Below, one TCR beta chain is given with its context. CD8+ and CD4+ T cells from blood underwent TCR beta sequencing, which was carried out in a high-throughput format. Germline V gene data show CDR1 as SGHRS and CDR2 as YFSETQ. V lost 5 bases and J lost 0; bases outside the gene matches: 7. The CDR3 runs to 15 residues. Reverse transcription of about 0.5 to 1 ug RNA used random hexamers. MiXCR, run by TCRdb on the immunoSEQ multiplex PCR reads, gives a single entry per CDR3 protein. The profile shows about 130,000 distinct CDR3 sequences, around 94% of them singletons. The entry originates in a study of CD8 T cells in Susac syndrome.

This sequence was found in a human donor with Susac syndrome. Sequencing was performed on CD8+ T cells from PBMCs. V usage is TRBV5-1 and J usage is TRBJ2-5; 7 bases are a match to TRBD1. CDR3 amino acids: CASSRGQTYQETQYF. CDR3 nucleotide sequence: TGCGCCAGCAGTCGGGGACAGACGTACCAAGAGACCCAGTACTTC.